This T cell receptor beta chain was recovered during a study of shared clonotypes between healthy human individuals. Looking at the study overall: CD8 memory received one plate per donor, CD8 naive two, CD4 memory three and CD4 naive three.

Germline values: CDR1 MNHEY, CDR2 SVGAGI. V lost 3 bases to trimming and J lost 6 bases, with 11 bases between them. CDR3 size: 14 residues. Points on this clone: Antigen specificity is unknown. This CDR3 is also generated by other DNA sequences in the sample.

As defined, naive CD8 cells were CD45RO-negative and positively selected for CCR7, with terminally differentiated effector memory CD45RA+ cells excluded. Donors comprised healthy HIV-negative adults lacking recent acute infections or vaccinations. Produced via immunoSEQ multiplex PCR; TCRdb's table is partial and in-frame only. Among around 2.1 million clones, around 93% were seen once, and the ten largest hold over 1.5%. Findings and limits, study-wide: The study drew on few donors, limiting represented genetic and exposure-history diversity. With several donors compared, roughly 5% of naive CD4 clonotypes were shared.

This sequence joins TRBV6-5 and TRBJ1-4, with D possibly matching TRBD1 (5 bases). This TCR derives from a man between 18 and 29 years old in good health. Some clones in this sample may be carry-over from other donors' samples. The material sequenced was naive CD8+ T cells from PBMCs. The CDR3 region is CASSYRQGDEKLFF. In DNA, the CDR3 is TGTGCCAGCAGTTATCGGCAGGGCGATGAAAAACTGTTTTTT.